This T cell receptor beta chain appears in the sequencing data of a study of blood T cell repertoires in COVID-19 (dated by TCRdb to 2018 to 2021). The study in broad terms: Collaborator samples came from the United States, Italy and Spain and covered acute and convalescent phases of COVID-19. The prospective study material was composed of cDNA or gDNA derived from T cells, B-cell-depleted T cells, or PBMCs. The repertoires were released in a freely available public database intended as a resource for research on the immune response to SARS-CoV-2. Subjects who had been exposed to COVID-19, were actively infected with it, or had recovered from it provided the deeply sampled blood TCRbeta repertoires that made up the dataset. Sample metadata almost always included a de-identified subject ID, COVID-19 status, age in years and sex. Samples came from the ongoing ImmuneRACE study (first 160 participants) plus 1,254 subjects from 6 global collaborators. HLA class I and class II types, where available, came from metadata supplied by the sample provider rather than from assay-based typing.

What the study reported, not specific to this receptor: How much clinical and demographic metadata was included differed by source and by participant, and the metadata was provided uncurated.

The immunoSEQ Assay, a bias-controlled multiplex PCR, was used to amplify TCRbeta CDR3 regions from genomic DNA. The published analysis was carried out like this. The number of nucleated cells in each sample was estimated by amplification of reference gene primers within the assay. To quantify the absolute abundance of each unique TCRbeta CDR3 rearrangement, sequence reads were collapsed and filtered. For each sample, productive Simpson clonality was calculated by taking the square root of Simpson's diversity index across productive rearrangements. TCRdb took over this immuneACCESS table, retaining in-frame rearrangements with V and J assigned. Such tables are incomplete; in checked studies, under half of the missing clones stem from an unresolved V gene, and the remainder is unexplained. V and J calls and clone size are copied from that table; D and trimming were computed from the DNA. Within this sample are about 190,000 clones, with around four fifths of them counted one time only. The ten biggest clones cover approximately 6.5% of the sample.

CDR1 is given as MDHEN and CDR2 as SYDVKM, both from the germline V gene. The CDR3 holds 14 amino acids from the cysteine to the phenylalanine. The entry retains the CDR3 DNA only, 42 bases that are in frame from base 1. Clipping removes 6 bases from V and 4 bases from J, with 3 as the unmatched junction base count. Of note for this clone: The clone's antigen remains unknown. Per-nucleotide qualities are absent, and no much larger clonotype sits a single base away.

Collaborating institutions collected whole blood in K2EDTA tubes following their own protocols. Collaborator samples were shipped for TCRbeta analysis as frozen whole blood, isolated PBMCs, or DNA extracted from either sample type. The chain was built from TRBV28 and TRBJ2-6, with TRBD2 matching 7 junction bases. This TCR derives from a woman aged 35 to 49 with acute or convalescent COVID-19. The specimen was peripheral blood. The bases are TGTGCCAGCAGGGGGGGGAGAGGGGCCAACGTCCTGACTTTC. It specifies CASRGGRGANVLTF.